A single sample gave rise to the 27 T cell receptor beta chains below, sequenced in a study of T cells in tuberculosis. Noted time point: new active TB diagnosis, blood taken before or within 7 days of starting treatment. Here immunoSEQ multiplex PCR was the method, and the copy in TCRdb shows in-frame clones only, minus some. The data show approximately 22,000 clones, about 85% seen once. The specimen was PBMCs, collected at tuberculosis diagnosis. Receptor source: an adult with tuberculosis.

The chain couples TRBV5-1 to TRBJ1-5, with D possibly matching TRBD1 (5 bases). Looked up from germline, CDR1 is SGHRS and CDR2 is YFSETQ. The V end was cut by 2 bases, the J end by 5 bases, with 14 bases between. The CDR3 has 15 amino acids. CDR3 sequence (DNA): TGCGCCAGCAGCTTTGGCTCAGGGAGGGATCAGCCCCAGCATTTT. As protein: CASSFGSGRDQPQHF. Full variable domain (missing parts from reference TRBV5-1 and TRBJ1-5): KAGVTQTPRYLIKTRGQQVTLSCSPISGHRSVSWYQQTPGQGLQFLFEYFSETQRNKGNFPGRFSGRQFSNSRSEMNVSTLELGDSALYLCASSFGSGRDQPQHFGDGTRLSIL.

J is TRBJ1-2 and V is TRBV28, with D perhaps TRBD1 (6 bases). The length of the CDR3 is 14 residues. Trimming cost V 8 bases and J 4 bases, with 17 bases left between them. CDR1 and CDR2 (germline): MDHEN, SYDVKM. CDR3 coding DNA: TGTGCCAGCTTGACCCCCTGGGGGCCCTATGGCTACACCTTC. The encoded protein is CASLTPWGPYGYTF.

This chain links TRBV6-5 with TRBJ2-7; 12 bases align to TRBD2. The CDR3 totals 16 residues. Losses at the gene ends were 4 bases for V and 4 bases for J; bases not matched to a gene: 8. Germline values: CDR1 MNHEY, CDR2 SVGAGI. CDR3 DNA: TGTGCCAGCAGTTTTCTAGCGGGGGGGCAGGTATACGAGCAGTACTTC. Its protein is CASSFLAGGQVYEQYF.

The chain employs TRBV19 and TRBJ2-7; D is perhaps TRBD2 (6 bases). The CDR3 sequence is 12 residues long. Germline V lookup: CDR1 LNHDA, CDR2 SQIVND (reference sequence). Trimming left V 3 bases short and J 7 bases short, with 10 bases between. Here the CDR3 reads CASSILRGEQYF. As DNA, the CDR3 is TGTGCCAGTAGTATTCTCCGGGGGGAGCAGTACTTC.

The chain recombines TRBV12-5 with TRBJ2-1, with D possibly TRBD2 on 5 matching bases. V was shortened by 4 bases and J by 5 bases, with 15 bases between the two germline ends. There are 15 residues in the CDR3. Per the germline V gene, CDR1 is LGHNT and CDR2 is FRNRAP. The DNA for the CDR3 is TGTGCTAGTGGTTGGGGTACCGGGGTTAACAATGAGCAGTTCTTC. It encodes CASGWGTGVNNEQFF. Full variable domain (rest looked up from reference TRBV12-5 and TRBJ2-1): DARVTQTPRHKVTEMGQEVTMRCQPILGHNTVFWYRQTMMQGLELLAYFRNRAPLDDSGMPKDRFSAEMPDATLATLKIQPSEPRDSAVYFCASGWGTGVNNEQFFGPGTRLTVL.

This clone was counted between two and nine times. This chain connects TRBV6-5 to TRBJ2-1, with D perhaps matching TRBD2 (5 bases). Germline lookup yields CDR1 MNHEY and CDR2 SVGAGI. The CDR3 is 13 residues long. V dropped 0 bases and J dropped 10 bases, with 10 bases sitting between them. DNA of the CDR3: TGTGCCAGCAGTTACTCGGGAGCGGTGGAGCAGTTCTTC. Translated, it gives CASSYSGAVEQFF.

In its sample, this clone was seen a few times. The J gene is TRBJ2-6, the V gene TRBV4-3; D is undetermined. The CDR3 runs to 16 residues. Germline V gene sequence: CDR1 LGHNA, CDR2 YSLEER. The germline V and J ends were trimmed by 3 bases and 0 bases, with 9 bases remaining between them. CDR3 nucleotides: TGCGCCAGCAGCCAGCTTAGAGGCTCTGGGGCCAACGTCCTGACTTTC. It is translated as CASSQLRGSGANVLTF.

The chain is built from TRBV5-4 and TRBJ1-1; no clear D gene. Germline V lookup: CDR1 SGHNT, CDR2 YYREEE (reference sequence). There are 14 residues in the CDR3. The V end lost 3 bases, the J end lost 0 bases, and 9 bases lay between the germline ends. The DNA of the CDR3 is TGTGCCAGCAGCTCACAGACCATGAACACTGAAGCTTTCTTT. It specifies CASSSQTMNTEAFF.

The chain employs TRBV5-6 and TRBJ2-3; 12 positions match TRBD2. Trimming took 0 bases from V and 9 from J; bases not matched to a gene: 8. Looked up from germline, CDR1 is SGHDT and CDR2 is YYEEEE. The CDR3 runs to 16 residues. CDR3 bases: TGTGCCAGCAGCTTGGCTAGCGGGGGGGCCACCGGGACGCAGTATTTT. Protein product: CASSLASGGATGTQYF. Drawing the rest from reference TRBV5-6 and TRBJ2-3, the complete variable domain is DAGVTQSPTHLIKTRGQQVTLRCSPKSGHDTVSWYQQALGQGPQFIFQYYEEEERQRGNFPDRFSGHQFPNYSSELNVNALLLGDSALYLCASSLASGGATGTQYFGPGTRLTVL.

The rearrangement uses TRBV7-9 and TRBJ2-2; 8 positions agree with TRBD1. CDR3 length equals 15 residues. The ends lost 5 bases at V and 7 bases at J; junction bases unmatched: 9. The germline V gene encodes CDR1 SEHNR and CDR2 FQNEAQ (reference sequence). CDR3 sequence reads: CASSKDPRGHGELFF. In DNA, the CDR3 is TGTGCCAGCAGCAAAGACCCCAGGGGGCACGGGGAGCTGTTTTTT.

This chain uses TRBV28 with TRBJ1-5; no clear D gene. The CDR3 spans 17 residues. Germline V gene data show CDR1 as MDHEN and CDR2 as SYDVKM. V dropped 2 bases and J dropped 7 bases, with 21 bases sitting between them. The CDR3 sequence: CASSLGPAFSVVQPQHF. DNA for the CDR3: TGTGCCAGCAGTTTAGGGCCCGCTTTCTCGGTGGTACAGCCCCAGCATTTT.

This chain connects TRBV6-4 to TRBJ2-3; 14 bases align to TRBD2. The germline gives CDR1 MRHNA, CDR2 SNTAGT. This CDR3 has 16 residues. V lost 0 bases, J lost 4 bases, and 0 bases stayed unmatched. This CDR3 reads CASSDSTSGGADTQYF. CDR3 bases: TGTGCCAGCAGTGACTCGACTAGCGGGGGGGCAGATACGCAGTATTTT.

The chain employs TRBV6-6 and TRBJ1-5; perhaps TRBD1 as D (6 bases). The CDR3 spans 14 residues. Germline assignment: CDR1 MNHNY and CDR2 SVGAGI (reference sequence). V was pared by 7 bases and J by 7 bases, with 17 bases between. The CDR3 reads CASNAGTSRQPQHF. CDR3 nucleotides: TGTGCCAGCAATGCCGGGACATCGAGGCAGCCCCAGCATTTT.

The V and J genes are TRBV2 and TRBJ2-1; 8 nucleotides agree with TRBD1. The CDR3 is 12 amino acids. Germline CDR1 and CDR2: SNHLY and FYNNEI. The trim removed 6 bases at V and 10 bases at J, leaving 5 bases unmatched. This CDR3 reads CASRETGEEQFF. CDR3 DNA sequence: TGTGCCAGCAGGGAGACAGGGGAGGAGCAGTTCTTC.

V gene TRBV29-1 combines with J gene TRBJ1-3; D remains unclear. Trimming took 5 bases from V and 0 from J, leaving 14 bases between them. The germline CDR1 and CDR2 sequences are SQVTM and ANQGSEA. CDR3 size: 15 residues. The CDR3 DNA sequence: TGCAGCGTTAGATCGGGGTCCGCCTCTGGAAACACCATATATTTT. Protein: CSVRSGSASGNTIYF. The full variable domain, rest sourced from reference TRBV29-1 and TRBJ1-3, is SAVISQKPSRDICQRGTSLTIQCQVDSQVTMMFWYRQQPGQSLTLIATANQGSEATYESGFVIDKFPISRPNLTFSTLTVSNMSPEDSSIYLCSVRSGSASGNTIYFGEGSWLTVV.

The rearrangement links TRBV5-6 to TRBJ1-1, with 7 positions matching TRBD1. The CDR3 has 15 residues. V gave up 0 bases and J gave up 0 bases; unmatched junction bases: 2. The germline V gene encodes CDR1 SGHDT and CDR2 YYEEEE. The CDR3 DNA reads TGTGCCAGCAGCTTGGATAGGGGGCTGAACACTGAAGCTTTCTTT. This encodes CASSLDRGLNTEAFF.

A single count supports this clone. The genes are TRBV9 and TRBJ2-1, with TRBD1 identical over 11 bases. Germline CDR1 is SGDLS and CDR2 is YYNGEE. The CDR3 sequence is 15 residues long. J gave up 7 bases and V 3 bases, and 6 bases lay outside the gene matches. CDR3 amino acids: CASSGRDRGWNEQFF. DNA of the CDR3: TGTGCCAGCAGCGGTCGGGACAGGGGGTGGAATGAGCAGTTCTTC. The complete variable domain, with remaining parts taken from reference TRBV9 and TRBJ2-1, reads DSGVTQTPKHLITATGQRVTLRCSPRSGDLSVYWYQQSLDQGLQFLIQYYNGEERAKGNILERFSAQQFPDLHSELNLSSLELGDSALYFCASSGRDRGWNEQFFGPGTRLTVL.

The chain has TRBV7-9 and TRBJ2-7; tentative D call: TRBD1 (6 bases). CDR3 size: 17 residues. V lost 1 base and J lost 6, with 22 bases in between. Germline V lookup: CDR1 SEHNR, CDR2 FQNEAQ (reference sequence). The CDR3 region has the DNA TGTGCCAGCAGCTTAGGGACCTTCGACAGGCTTCTCCGCGAGCAGTACTTC. Protein product: CASSLGTFDRLLREQYF.

The gene calls are TRBV14 and TRBJ2-7; D remains ambiguous. CDR1 SGHDN and CDR2 FVKESK come from the germline V gene. The CDR3 loop spans 12 amino acids. The V end lost 2 bases, the J end lost 3 bases, and 5 bases lay between the germline ends. CDR3 in DNA: TGTGCCAGCAGCCAATCCCTCTACGAGCAGTACTTC. It translates to CASSQSLYEQYF.

This chain joins TRBV20-1 and TRBJ1-4; D is unclear. Per the germline V gene, CDR1 is DFQATT and CDR2 is SNEGSKA (reference sequence). Trimming pared 6 bases from V and 10 bases from J, leaving 12 bases between. The CDR3 is 11 amino acids. The CDR3 nucleotides are TGCAGTGCCCTACTTACGGGAAAACTGTTTTTT. It translates to CSALLTGKLFF.

The chain recombines TRBV27 with TRBJ2-1, with D possibly matching TRBD2 (5 bases). The CDR3 extends over 13 amino acids. V was shortened by 7 bases and J by 2 bases, with 9 bases between the two germline ends. In germline, CDR1 is MNHEY, CDR2 SMNVEV (reference sequence). The CDR3 is CASTSGPYNEQFF. In DNA form, the CDR3 reads TGTGCCAGCACGAGCGGCCCCTACAATGAGCAGTTCTTC.

The CDR3 DNA is TGCGCCAGCAGCCCTGCCGGGAGTCGATCCTACGAGCAGTACTTC. Translating it yields CASSPAGSRSYEQYF. This chain joins TRBV5-1 and TRBJ2-7, with D possibly matching TRBD2 (6 bases). The CDR3 totals 15 residues. The germline CDR1 and CDR2 sequences are SGHRS and YFSETQ. Trimming pared 4 bases from V and 1 base from J, leaving 15 bases between. Drawing the rest from reference TRBV5-1 and TRBJ2-7, the complete variable domain is KAGVTQTPRYLIKTRGQQVTLSCSPISGHRSVSWYQQTPGQGLQFLFEYFSETQRNKGNFPGRFSGRQFSNSRSEMNVSTLELGDSALYLCASSPAGSRSYEQYFGPGTRLTVT.

The rearrangement joins TRBV11-3 to TRBJ2-1; TRBD2 aligns across 7 bases. The CDR3 has 19 amino acids. J gave up 6 bases and V 2 bases, and 19 bases lay outside the gene matches. Per germline, CDR1 SGHNT and CDR2 YENEEA. The CDR3 DNA reads TGTGCCAGCAGCTTAAAGCCCTTACTACGGGACTACACACCCAATGAGCAGTTCTTC. It yields the protein CASSLKPLLRDYTPNEQFF. Filled out from reference TRBV11-3 and TRBJ2-1, the complete variable domain reads EAGVVQSPRYKIIEKKQPVAFWCNPISGHNTLYWYLQNLGQGPELLIRYENEEAVDDSQLPKDRFSAERLKGVDSTLKIQPAELGDSAVYLCASSLKPLLRDYTPNEQFFGPGTRLTVL.

CDR3 bases: TGTGCCAGCCACGTAGGGGACAGGGGACCCTATGGCTACACCTTC. Translated, it gives CASHVGDRGPYGYTF. The chain recombines TRBV19 with TRBJ1-2; 10 bases fit TRBD1. CDR3 size: 15 residues. Unmatched junction bases numbered 11, after V lost 9 bases and J lost 4 bases. CDR1 is LNHDA, CDR2 SQIVND, per germline (reference sequence).

The gene calls are TRBV7-2 and TRBJ1-1, with 10 bases aligning to TRBD1. CDR3 length equals 15 residues. V lost 0 bases to trimming and J lost 5 bases; unmatched junction nucleotides: 3. From germline, CDR1 is SGHTA and CDR2 FQGNSA. This CDR3 reads CASSLADRGPTEAFF. CDR3 bases: TGTGCCAGCAGCTTAGCAGACAGGGGGCCGACTGAAGCTTTCTTT.

V is TRBV6-1 and J is TRBJ2-7; D uncertain. Trimming removed 7 bases at V and 3 bases at J, with 7 bases between. Germline-derived CDR1 and CDR2 are MNHNS and SASEGT. CDR3 length: 11 amino acids. DNA of the CDR3: TGTGCCAGCACGTCCAGCTACGAGCAGTACTTC. Amino acid sequence: CASTSSYEQYF.

The chain uses TRBV11-3 and TRBJ2-3; 7 nucleotides align to TRBD1. The CDR3 extends over 16 amino acids. Germline V CDR1 and CDR2: SGHNT, YENEEA. Germline trimming cut 2 bases from V and 4 bases from J; bases unmatched to any gene: 9. CDR3 nucleotide sequence: TGTGCCAGCAGCTTATCCTTTCGTCAGGGGGCAGATACGCAGTATTTT. Its translation: CASSLSFRQGADTQYF.